This TCR beta chain was recorded in a study of blood T cells in healthy people across ages. Note on this clonotype: Its specificity is not known.

Combining a sample-barcoded 5' primer with a J-beta primer mix, a second PCR ran for roughly 7 to 11 cycles. The authors tagged each cDNA molecule using a template-switch adaptor with 12 random nucleotides. Via MiXCR, TCRdb re-called the 5' RACE reads, giving one row per CDR3 protein. The data hold about 780,000 distinct CDR3 sequences, with roughly 46% observed a single time. Germline values: CDR1 WSHSY, CDR2 SAAADI. Trimming left V 6 bases short and J 4 bases short, with 16 bases between. The CDR3 is made up of 15 amino acids. Findings and limits, study-wide: The study regarded diversity estimates from one million T cells as underestimates. Both naive CD4+ cell counts and diversity were greater in long-lived donors than in aged donors.

This chain joins TRBV10-2 and TRBJ1-5; D might be TRBD1 (6 bases). The TCR was taken from an elderly man in good health. The sequencing input was blood. This CDR3 is CASSPTRTDNQPQHF. Here the CDR3 DNA reads TGCGCCAGCAGCCCTACTCGGACAGATAATCAGCCCCAGCATTTT.